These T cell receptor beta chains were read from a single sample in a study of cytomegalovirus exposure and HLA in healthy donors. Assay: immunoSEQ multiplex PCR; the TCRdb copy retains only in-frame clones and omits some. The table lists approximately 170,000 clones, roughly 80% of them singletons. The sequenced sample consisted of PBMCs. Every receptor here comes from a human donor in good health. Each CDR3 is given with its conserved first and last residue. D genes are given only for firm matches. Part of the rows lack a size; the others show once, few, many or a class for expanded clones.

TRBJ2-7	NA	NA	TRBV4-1	TGCGCCAGCAGCCATACGACAGGGAGGGAGCAGTACTTC	CASSHTTGREQYF
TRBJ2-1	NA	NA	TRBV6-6	TGTGCCAGCAGTTGGTCTCGGGGGAATGAGCAGTTCTTC	CASSWSRGNEQFF
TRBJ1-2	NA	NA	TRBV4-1	TGCGCCAGCAGCCAAACAGGACAAGCTAACTATGGCTACACCTTC	CASSQTGQANYGYTF
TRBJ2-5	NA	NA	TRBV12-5	TGTGCTAGTGGTTTGGTACGGGGGACCCAGTACTTC	CASGLVRGTQYF
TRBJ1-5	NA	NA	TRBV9	TGTGCCAGCAGCGGAGATGGGGGCAGACAGCCCCAGCATTTT	CASSGDGGRQPQHF
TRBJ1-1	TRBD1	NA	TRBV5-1	TGCGCCAGCAGCCAGGGGGACAGGGGTAACACTGAAGCTTTCTTT	CASSQGDRGNTEAFF
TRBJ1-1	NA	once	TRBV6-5	TGTGCCAGCAGTTACTCGGACACGACGAACACTGAAGCTTTCTTT	CASSYSDTTNTEAFF
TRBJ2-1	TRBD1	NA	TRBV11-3	TGTGCCAGCAGCTTGAGGGCCGACAGGGCTGCCTACAATGAGCAGTTCTTC	CASSLRADRAAYNEQFF
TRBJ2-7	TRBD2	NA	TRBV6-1	TGTGCCAGCAGTGAAGAGGTAGCGGGGGCCTACGAGCAGTACTTC	CASSEEVAGAYEQYF
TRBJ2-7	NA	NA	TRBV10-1	TGCGCCAGCAGTGACAGGGGTGAGCAGTACTTC	CASSDRGEQYF
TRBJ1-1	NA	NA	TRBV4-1	TGCGCCAGCAGCCAAGAGGTCGGAGCGAACACTGAAGCTTTCTTT	CASSQEVGANTEAFF
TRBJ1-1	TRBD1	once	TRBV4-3	TGCGCCAGCAGCCAAGATAAGGGGGCCCACACTGAAGCTTTCTTT	CASSQDKGAHTEAFF
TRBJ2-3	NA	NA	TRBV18	TGTGCCAGCTCACGTAACCCAGGACTCCGGACAGATACGCAGTATTTT	CASSRNPGLRTDTQYF
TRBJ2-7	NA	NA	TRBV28	TGTGCCAGCAGTCCGCAAGCGAGCTCCTACGAGCAGTACTTC	CASSPQASSYEQYF
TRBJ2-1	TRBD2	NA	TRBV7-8	TGTGCCAGCAGCTTCGCGGGACTAGCGGGAGGCTCCTACAATGAGCAGTTCTTC	CASSFAGLAGGSYNEQFF
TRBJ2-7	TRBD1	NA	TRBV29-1	TGCAGCGTCAAGGGACAGGGCCCCTACGAGCAGTACTTC	CSVKGQGPYEQYF
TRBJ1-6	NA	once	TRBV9	TGTGCCAGCAGCCCCCAGGTATCAGGGAATTCACCCCTCCACTTT	CASSPQVSGNSPLHF
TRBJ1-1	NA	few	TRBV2	TGTGCCAGCAGTGTTGCAGGGAACACTGAAGCTTTCTTT	CASSVAGNTEAFF
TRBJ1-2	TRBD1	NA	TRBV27	TGTGCCACCCGGACAGGATCTTTTGACTATGGCTACACCTTC	CATRTGSFDYGYTF
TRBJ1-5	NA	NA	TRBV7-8	TGTGCCAGCAGCCCCTTAGGGGTATCGGTTAGCAATCAGCCCCAGCATTTT	CASSPLGVSVSNQPQHF
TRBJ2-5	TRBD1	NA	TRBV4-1	TGCGCCAGCAGCCATCACTGGGACAGGGTCACAAACCAAGAGACCCAGTACTTC	CASSHHWDRVTNQETQYF
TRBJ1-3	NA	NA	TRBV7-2	TGTGCCAGCAGCTTGGACAGCTTCTCTGGAAACACCATATATTTT	CASSLDSFSGNTIYF
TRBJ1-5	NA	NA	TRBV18	TGTGCCAGCTCACCCGTCGCGCGGTCTAGCAATCAGCCCCAGCATTTT	CASSPVARSSNQPQHF
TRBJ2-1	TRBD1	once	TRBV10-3	TGTGCCATCAGGCCGGGACAGGGTACCGATGAGCAGTTCTTC	CAIRPGQGTDEQFF
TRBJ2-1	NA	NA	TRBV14	TGTGCCACCCGAGAGATCCAACCCAGCGATGAGCAGTTCTTC	CATREIQPSDEQFF
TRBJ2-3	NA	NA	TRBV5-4	TGTGCCAGCAGGGGACTCCTACCCACAGATACGCAGTATTTT	CASRGLLPTDTQYF
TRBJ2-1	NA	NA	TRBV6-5	TGTGCCAGCGTGGGGGGGCCTTCGGGCAATGAGCAGTTCTTC	CASVGGPSGNEQFF
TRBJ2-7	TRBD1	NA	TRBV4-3	TGCGCCAGCAGCGCAGAAACGACAGGGTCCAACGAGCAGTACTTC	CASSAETTGSNEQYF